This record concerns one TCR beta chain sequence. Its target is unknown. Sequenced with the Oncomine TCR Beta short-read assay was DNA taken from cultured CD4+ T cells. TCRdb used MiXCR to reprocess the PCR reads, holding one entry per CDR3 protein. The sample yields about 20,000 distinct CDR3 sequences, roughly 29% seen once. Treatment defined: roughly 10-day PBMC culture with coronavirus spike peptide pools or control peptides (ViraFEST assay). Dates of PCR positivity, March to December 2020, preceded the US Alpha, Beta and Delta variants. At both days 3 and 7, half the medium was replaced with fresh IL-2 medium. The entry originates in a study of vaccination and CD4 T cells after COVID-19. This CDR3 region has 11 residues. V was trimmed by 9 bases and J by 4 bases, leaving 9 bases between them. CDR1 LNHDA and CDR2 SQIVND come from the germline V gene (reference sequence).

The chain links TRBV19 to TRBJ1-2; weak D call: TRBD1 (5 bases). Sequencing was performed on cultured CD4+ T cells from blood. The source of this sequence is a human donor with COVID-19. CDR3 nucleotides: TGTGCCAGCAGGGATCTCTATGGCTACACCTTC. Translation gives CASRDLYGYTF.